This T cell receptor beta chain was found in a study of T cells in Graves' hyperthyroidism and ophthalmopathy. Overall study results and limits: It was a median about 7.1 months before onset that the model predicted ophthalmopathy. Researchers found most expanded thyroid clonotypes above 0.001 in blood as well.

The V and J ends lost 3 bases and 8 bases respectively, with 14 bases between them. Germline-derived CDR1 and CDR2 are LNHDA and SQIVND (reference sequence). This CDR3 has 14 amino acids. This clonotype was observed at least ten times. Its antigen is as yet unknown. RNA transcripts were the template for amplifying TCR beta CDR3 regions. The TCR CDR3 was amplified in a first-round RT-PCR using the HTBI primer set. TCRdb fed the multiplex PCR reads into MiXCR, producing one record per CDR3 protein. Of over 250,000 distinct CDR3 sequences listed, roughly 15% are singletons. The receptor was isolated from a woman aged 40 to 49 with Graves' ophthalmopathy. This chain links TRBV19 with TRBJ2-1, with D possibly TRBD1 on 5 matching bases. Material: blood. CDR3 in amino acids: CASSIAGQIDEQFF. The CDR3 nucleotides read TGTGCCAGTAGTATTGCAGGACAAATAGATGAGCAGTTCTTC. Full variable domain (rest looked up from reference TRBV19 and TRBJ2-1): DGGITQSPKYLFRKEGQNVTLSCEQNLNHDAMYWYRQDPGQGLRLIYYSQIVNDFQKGDIAEGYSVSREKKESFPLTVTSAQKNPTAFYLCASSIAGQIDEQFFGPGTRLTVL.